One and the same sample provided the 3 T cell receptor beta chains below, sequenced in a study of blood T cell repertoires in COVID-19. Measured with immunoSEQ multiplex PCR; TCRdb has only the in-frame clones, and not every one. Here the sample spans about 160,000 clones, over 65% being singletons. Sequencing input: peripheral blood. These receptor sequences come from a man in his 60s with acute or convalescent COVID-19.

This clone appeared once. This rearrangement joins TRBV14 to TRBJ1-1; D uncertain. There are 14 residues in the CDR3. Looked up from germline, CDR1 is SGHDN and CDR2 is FVKESK. Trimming shortened V by 4 bases and J by 4 bases, and 13 bases separated the two germline ends. This CDR3 reads CASSPYREGTEAFF. The DNA of the CDR3 is TGTGCCAGCAGCCCATATCGGGAGGGCACTGAAGCTTTCTTT.

This clone was counted only a few times. The gene calls are TRBV6-2 or TRBV6-3 and TRBJ1-2; D not resolved. This CDR3 has 14 residues. The V end lost 6 bases, the J end lost 0 bases, and 11 bases lay between the germline ends. The germline V gene encodes CDR1 MNHEY and CDR2 SVGEGT. Here the CDR3 DNA reads TGTGCCAGCAGATACAGAGCCTCTAACTATGGCTACACCTTC. This codes for CASRYRASNYGYTF.

This rearrangement joins TRBV2 to TRBJ2-5, with 10 bases lining up with TRBD2. Germline V gives CDR1 SNHLY, CDR2 FYNNEI. The CDR3 is 15 amino acids. The ends lost 6 bases at V and 0 bases at J; junction bases unmatched: 4. The CDR3 DNA sequence: TGTGCCAGCAGGCTGACTAGCGGGTACCAAGAGACCCAGTACTTC. Protein product: CASRLTSGYQETQYF.